One and the same sample provided the 17 T cell receptor beta chains below, sequenced in a study of beta chain features in type 1 diabetes. Expressed TCRB transcripts were sequenced after all isolated RNA was converted to cDNA. This table comes from immunoSEQ multiplex PCR, and its TCRdb copy is limited to in-frame clones, with some not included. The sample includes 360,000 or so clones, around a fifth of them seen just once. Sequences were obtained from naive CD4+ T cells from blood. The source is a woman in her late teens or twenties in good health.

Only one count was recorded for this clone. This rearrangement joins TRBV4-1 to TRBJ2-7; 9 bases are shared with TRBD2. The CDR3 extends over 17 amino acids. CDR1 MGHRA and CDR2 YSYEKL come from the germline V gene. J was trimmed by 0 bases and V by 1 base; bases with no gene match: 7. CDR3 DNA: TGCGCCAGCAGCCAAGGCCTGGGGACTAGCCTCTCCTACGAGCAGTACTTC. Residues: CASSQGLGTSLSYEQYF.

In its sample, this clone was seen a few times. This chain links TRBV6-6 with TRBJ2-5; tentatively, D is TRBD2 (6 bases). This CDR3 has 12 amino acids. Trimming removed 0 bases from V and 11 bases from J, with 10 bases in between. Germline assignment: CDR1 MNHNY and CDR2 SVGAGI (reference sequence). This chain's CDR3 is CASSYSEGSQYF. The DNA for the CDR3 is TGTGCCAGCAGTTACTCGGAGGGCAGTCAGTACTTC.

The gene calls are TRBV9 and TRBJ2-2; the D is unclear. The length of the CDR3 is 12 residues. Trimming stripped 0 bases from V and 5 bases from J, with 2 bases between. The germline V gene encodes CDR1 SGDLS and CDR2 YYNGEE. This chain's CDR3 is CASSVVTGELFF. In DNA form, the CDR3 reads TGTGCCAGCAGCGTAGTAACCGGGGAGCTGTTTTTT.

The chain is built from TRBV5-4 and TRBJ2-5; 10 bases align to TRBD1. V lost 5 bases and J lost 3; bases outside the gene matches: 7. The CDR3 has 15 residues. CDR1 is SGHNT, CDR2 YYREEE, per germline (reference sequence). The CDR3, as DNA: TGTGCCAGCAGACCTCGACAGGGGGCCGAAGAGACCCAGTACTTC. Protein: CASRPRQGAEETQYF.

This clone has a handful of counts. The V gene is TRBV9, the J gene TRBJ2-3, with D perhaps matching TRBD2 (5 bases). V was trimmed by 1 base and J by 4 bases, leaving 7 bases between them. CDR3 length: 13 amino acids. The V gene's germline CDR1 is SGDLS and CDR2 YYNGEE. In nucleotides, the CDR3 is TGTGCCAGCAGCGTACTAGCCTCAGATACGCAGTATTTT. Its translation: CASSVLASDTQYF.

This clone showed up just a few times. V and J are TRBV7-3 and TRBJ2-5, with 9 positions matching TRBD1. Germline V gives CDR1 SGHTA, CDR2 FQGTGA. Trimming cost V 5 bases and J 5 bases; bases outside gene matches: 6. There are 14 residues in the CDR3. CDR3 residues: CASSRTGEMETQYF. The CDR3 coding sequence is TGTGCCAGCAGCAGGACAGGGGAAATGGAGACCCAGTACTTC.

The chain combines TRBV2 with TRBJ1-2; TRBD1 aligns across 10 bases. J gave up 3 bases and V 4 bases, and 2 bases lay outside the gene matches. Germline V gives CDR1 SNHLY, CDR2 FYNNEI. CDR3 length: 14 residues. The CDR3 protein is CASSGDRGHYGYTF. Here the CDR3 DNA reads TGTGCCAGCAGTGGGGACAGGGGACACTATGGCTACACCTTC.

The rearrangement joins TRBV30 to TRBJ2-6, with D hard to call. V dropped 4 bases and J dropped 0 bases, with 13 bases sitting between them. CDR1 GTSNPN and CDR2 SVGIG come from the germline V gene (reference sequence). This CDR3 region has 16 residues. The CDR3 protein is CAWNPGTISGANVLTF. The CDR3, as DNA: TGTGCCTGGAACCCAGGAACAATCTCTGGGGCCAACGTCCTGACTTTC.

This clone appeared a few times. The chain has TRBV15 and TRBJ2-1; D call uncertain. CDR1 and CDR2 (germline): LNHNV, YYDKDF (reference sequence). The CDR3 spans 12 residues. Trimming removed 10 bases at V and 8 bases at J, with 15 bases between. The CDR3 region has the DNA TGTGCCATCCTGACTCAGAGTGATGAGCAGTTCTTC. Translated, it gives CAILTQSDEQFF.

The rearrangement joins TRBV6-1 to TRBJ2-7; 9 positions match TRBD1. The CDR3 runs to 16 residues. J was trimmed by 0 bases and V by 2 bases; bases with no gene match: 5. Germline values: CDR1 MNHNS, CDR2 SASEGT. Here the CDR3 DNA reads TGTGCCAGCAGTGAATGGGGACAGGGTTTCTCCTACGAGCAGTACTTC. This translates into CASSEWGQGFSYEQYF.

The CDR3 protein is CASSVSGNTGELFF. CDR3 nucleotide sequence: TGTGCCAGCAGCGTCTCAGGGAACACCGGGGAGCTGTTTTTT. The rearrangement joins TRBV9 to TRBJ2-2; D not certain. Germline V gene data show CDR1 as SGDLS and CDR2 as YYNGEE. Trimming shortened V by 2 bases and J by 1 base, and 6 bases separated the two germline ends. The CDR3 has 14 amino acids.

The chain links TRBV29-1 to TRBJ2-5; possible D gene TRBD1, 5 bases. Germline CDR1 SQVTM, CDR2 ANQGSEA. This CDR3 spans 11 amino acids. Trimming removed 6 bases from V and 9 bases from J, with 14 bases in between. DNA of the CDR3: TGCAGCGTGGGAATGCAAGGGGCCCAGTACTTC. This sequence encodes CSVGMQGAQYF.

The chain is built from TRBV7-3 and TRBJ1-6; D unresolved. Per the germline V gene, CDR1 is SGHTA and CDR2 is FQGTGA. V lost 5 bases, J lost 0 bases, and 11 bases lay in between. The CDR3 is 16 amino acids. Here the CDR3 DNA reads TGTGCCAGCAGCAATCACTACCGCTCCTATAATTCACCCCTCCACTTT. Protein sequence: CASSNHYRSYNSPLHF.

The chain uses TRBV11-2 and TRBJ2-7; D unclear. CDR3 size: 11 residues. The germline gives CDR1 SGHAT, CDR2 FQNNGV. The V gene lost 5 bases and the J gene lost 4 bases, with 6 bases spanning the gap. The chain's CDR3 is CASSHEYEQYF. The CDR3 DNA reads TGTGCCAGCAGCCACGAGTACGAGCAGTACTTC. Full variable domain (missing parts from reference TRBV11-2 and TRBJ2-7): EAGVAQSPRYKIIEKRQSVAFWCNPISGHATLYWYQQILGQGPKLLIQFQNNGVVDDSQLPKDRFSAERLKGVDSTLKIQPAKLEDSAVYLCASSHEYEQYFGPGTRLTVT.

The V and J genes are TRBV19 and TRBJ1-4, with D maybe TRBD1 (5 bases). This CDR3 has 14 residues. Germline loops: CDR1 LNHDA, CDR2 SQIVND (reference sequence). Trimming took 6 bases from V and 5 from J, leaving 13 bases between them. DNA of the CDR3: TGTGCCAGTAGAAAACAGGCACGGAATGAAAAACTGTTTTTT. Its protein is CASRKQARNEKLFF.

This clone has more than one count but fewer than ten. The rearrangement joins TRBV11-1 to TRBJ2-5, with D possibly being TRBD1 (6 bases). The CDR3 runs 15 residues. Germline CDR1 is SGHAT and CDR2 is FQDESV (reference sequence). V was clipped by 4 bases and J by 2 bases, with 14 bases between them. The DNA for the CDR3 is TGTGCCAGCAGCTGGGGACACGGGCCACAAGAGACCCAGTACTTC. Translation: CASSWGHGPQETQYF.

This sequence joins TRBV7-3 and TRBJ1-2, with 10 nucleotides matching TRBD1. Germline values: CDR1 SGHTA, CDR2 FQGTGA. The length of the CDR3 is 16 residues. Trimming removed 5 bases from V and 8 bases from J; junction bases left unmatched: 14. The CDR3 sequence: CASSPDGETGGQGYTF. The CDR3 DNA is TGTGCCAGCAGCCCGGACGGCGAGACAGGGGGCCAAGGCTACACCTTC.